Listed below are T cell receptor beta chains from one sample, sequenced in a study of T cell responses to AZD1222 COVID-19 vaccine. Here immunoSEQ multiplex PCR was the method, and the copy in TCRdb shows in-frame clones only, minus some. Of approximately 140,000 clones detected, roughly nine tenths appear once; the ten largest clones hold roughly 3.1%. The sequencing used peripheral blood, collected on day 0 of AZD1222 vaccination. The receptors were sampled from an adult in good health. Each CDR3 is given with its conserved first and last residue. Each record gives: CDR3 DNA, CDR3 protein, V gene, J gene, D gene, clone size. The D gene is left open where the match is weak. For some rows the clone size is stated as once, few or many, or as a class when expanded; others skip it.

CDR3nt: TGTGCCAGTACCTCCCCCGGGACCCCCTATGGCTACACCTTC; CDR3aa: CASTSPGTPYGYTF; v_gene: TRBV19; j_gene: TRBJ1-2; d_gene: -; abundance: -
CDR3nt: TGTGCCAGCAGCCCTAGCGGGACCCTCTTGAACGAGCAGTACTTC; CDR3aa: CASSPSGTLLNEQYF; v_gene: TRBV11-2; j_gene: TRBJ2-7; d_gene: TRBD2; abundance: -
CDR3nt: TGTGCCAGCAGTTACTCGCAGGGGCGGCTTTATCAGCCCCAGCATTTT; CDR3aa: CASSYSQGRLYQPQHF; v_gene: TRBV6-2/TRBV6-3; j_gene: TRBJ1-5; d_gene: -; abundance: -
CDR3nt: TGTGCCAGCAGTTTTAGGAATGAGCAGTTCTTC; CDR3aa: CASSFRNEQFF; v_gene: TRBV12-3/TRBV12-4; j_gene: TRBJ2-1; d_gene: -; abundance: -
CDR3nt: TGTGCCAGCACCTCCCCTTTAGCGGGAGTGTACGAGCAGTACTTC; CDR3aa: CASTSPLAGVYEQYF; v_gene: TRBV28; j_gene: TRBJ2-7; d_gene: TRBD2; abundance: once
CDR3nt: TGTGCCAGCAGTTACTCATACAGCCGAGCGAACACTGAAGCTTTCTTT; CDR3aa: CASSYSYSRANTEAFF; v_gene: TRBV6-5; j_gene: TRBJ1-1; d_gene: -; abundance: -
CDR3nt: TGCGCCAGCAGTACCACAGATACGCAGTATTTT; CDR3aa: CASSTTDTQYF; v_gene: TRBV5-1; j_gene: TRBJ2-3; d_gene: -; abundance: -
CDR3nt: TGTGCCAGCTGCAGGGGGACACCTAGCAATCAGCCCCAGCATTTT; CDR3aa: CASCRGTPSNQPQHF; v_gene: TRBV19; j_gene: TRBJ1-5; d_gene: TRBD1; abundance: -
CDR3nt: TGTGCCAGCAGTAAGGGACAGGGGCTTCGGGAGACCCAGTACTTC; CDR3aa: CASSKGQGLRETQYF; v_gene: TRBV27; j_gene: TRBJ2-5; d_gene: TRBD1; abundance: -
CDR3nt: TGTGCCAGCAGAAAGAAAACCGGGACAATCTACGACGAGCAGTACTTC; CDR3aa: CASRKKTGTIYDEQYF; v_gene: TRBV2; j_gene: TRBJ2-7; d_gene: -; abundance: once
CDR3nt: TGTGCCAGTAGTAACACAGCGGGACTTAACACCGGGGAGCTGTTTTTT; CDR3aa: CASSNTAGLNTGELFF; v_gene: TRBV19; j_gene: TRBJ2-2; d_gene: TRBD2; abundance: -
CDR3nt: TGTGCCAGCACCCGCGGCAATCAGCCCCAGCATTTT; CDR3aa: CASTRGNQPQHF; v_gene: TRBV7-9; j_gene: TRBJ1-5; d_gene: -; abundance: -
CDR3nt: TGTGCCAGAAGCTTCGGGCAAGGGGGATCAGAGACCCAGTACTTC; CDR3aa: CARSFGQGGSETQYF; v_gene: TRBV5-3; j_gene: TRBJ2-5; d_gene: -; abundance: -
CDR3nt: TGTGCCAGCAGCTTAGGACTAGCGGGAGCCGACGAGCAGTACTTC; CDR3aa: CASSLGLAGADEQYF; v_gene: TRBV5-4; j_gene: TRBJ2-7; d_gene: TRBD2; abundance: -
CDR3nt: TGTGCCAGCAGCCAAGAAGTTCAGGGACAGGGGAATGAAAAACTGTTTTTT; CDR3aa: CASSQEVQGQGNEKLFF; v_gene: TRBV3-1/TRBV3-2; j_gene: TRBJ1-4; d_gene: TRBD1; abundance: -
CDR3nt: TGTGCCAGCAGCCAAGTAGGGGGGGACGTCCCGGGGGAGACCCAGTACTTC; CDR3aa: CASSQVGGDVPGETQYF; v_gene: TRBV4-2; j_gene: TRBJ2-5; d_gene: -; abundance: -
CDR3nt: TGTGCCAGTAACCACCCCCGGGGGCCCGCCCTTGGGGAGCTGTTTTTT; CDR3aa: CASNHPRGPALGELFF; v_gene: TRBV19; j_gene: TRBJ2-2; d_gene: -; abundance: -
CDR3nt: TGTGCCAGCTCTACAGAGGGAGTCACTGAAGCTTTCTTT; CDR3aa: CASSTEGVTEAFF; v_gene: TRBV18; j_gene: TRBJ1-1; d_gene: -; abundance: -
CDR3nt: TGCGCCAGCAGCCCCCTACCGGGACTAGCGGGAGAAGAGACCCAGTACTTC; CDR3aa: CASSPLPGLAGEETQYF; v_gene: TRBV5-1; j_gene: TRBJ2-5; d_gene: TRBD2; abundance: once
CDR3nt: TGCGCCAGCAGCCAGGGACAGAGGGAATATGGCTACACCTTC; CDR3aa: CASSQGQREYGYTF; v_gene: TRBV4-1; j_gene: TRBJ1-2; d_gene: TRBD1; abundance: -
CDR3nt: TGTGCCAGCAGCCGTCCGGGCCTCTATGGCTACACCTTC; CDR3aa: CASSRPGLYGYTF; v_gene: TRBV28; j_gene: TRBJ1-2; d_gene: -; abundance: -
CDR3nt: TGTGCCAGCAGCCAGGAGGGACTAGCGAGGCCCTACGAGCAGTACTTC; CDR3aa: CASSQEGLARPYEQYF; v_gene: TRBV4-2; j_gene: TRBJ2-7; d_gene: TRBD2; abundance: -
CDR3nt: TGTGCCAGCAGTTTTGCAGCACTCTATGGCTACACCTTC; CDR3aa: CASSFAALYGYTF; v_gene: TRBV28; j_gene: TRBJ1-2; d_gene: -; abundance: -
CDR3nt: TGTGCCAGCAGCCAAGATGGACCCCATCGTACGCAGTATTTT; CDR3aa: CASSQDGPHRTQYF; v_gene: TRBV3-1/TRBV3-2; j_gene: TRBJ2-3; d_gene: -; abundance: -
CDR3nt: TGTGCCACCAGCAGAGGGGGGACTATTCTCACAGATACGCAGTATTTT; CDR3aa: CATSRGGTILTDTQYF; v_gene: TRBV15; j_gene: TRBJ2-3; d_gene: TRBD2; abundance: -
CDR3nt: TGTGCCAGCACCGACAGGGGGGTGAGGAGCAATCAGCCCCAGCATTTT; CDR3aa: CASTDRGVRSNQPQHF; v_gene: TRBV2; j_gene: TRBJ1-5; d_gene: TRBD1; abundance: -
CDR3nt: TGTGCCAGCTCCTTAGCGGAGTTATACAATGAGCAGTTCTTC; CDR3aa: CASSLAELYNEQFF; v_gene: TRBV18; j_gene: TRBJ2-1; d_gene: -; abundance: -
CDR3nt: TGTGCCATCACCCCCGGGACAGGGGTCACCGGGGAGCTGTTTTTT; CDR3aa: CAITPGTGVTGELFF; v_gene: TRBV10-3; j_gene: TRBJ2-2; d_gene: TRBD1; abundance: once
CDR3nt: TGTGCCAGCAGCTTAATGGCTAGTTCAGATACGCAGTATTTT; CDR3aa: CASSLMASSDTQYF; v_gene: TRBV7-2; j_gene: TRBJ2-3; d_gene: -; abundance: -
CDR3nt: TGTGCCAGCAGCTTTATCCTAGCGGGCGCAGATACGCAGTATTTT; CDR3aa: CASSFILAGADTQYF; v_gene: TRBV7-3; j_gene: TRBJ2-3; d_gene: TRBD2; abundance: -
CDR3nt: TGCGCCAGCAGCAGGGACAGGGATGATGAAGCTTTCTTT; CDR3aa: CASSRDRDDEAFF; v_gene: TRBV4-3; j_gene: TRBJ1-1; d_gene: TRBD1; abundance: -
CDR3nt: TGTGCCAGCAGCTTAGCCGGGACAGGGCATGGTGGCTACACCTTC; CDR3aa: CASSLAGTGHGGYTF; v_gene: TRBV7-9; j_gene: TRBJ1-2; d_gene: TRBD1; abundance: -
CDR3nt: TGTGCCAGCAGCGCCAACTCTGGAAACACCATATATTTT; CDR3aa: CASSANSGNTIYF; v_gene: TRBV9; j_gene: TRBJ1-3; d_gene: -; abundance: -
CDR3nt: TGCGCCAGCAGTCAACCCGCGACTGGATTTGACAATGAGCAGTTCTTC; CDR3aa: CASSQPATGFDNEQFF; v_gene: TRBV23-1; j_gene: TRBJ2-1; d_gene: -; abundance: -
CDR3nt: TGTGCCAGCAGTTTTATCCAGACTGGAACCTACGAGCAGTACTTC; CDR3aa: CASSFIQTGTYEQYF; v_gene: TRBV28; j_gene: TRBJ2-7; d_gene: -; abundance: -
CDR3nt: TGTGCTAGTGCCGTCGTCTACGAGCAGTACTTC; CDR3aa: CASAVVYEQYF; v_gene: TRBV12-5; j_gene: TRBJ2-7; d_gene: -; abundance: -
CDR3nt: TGTGCCATCAGTGAGTTGGCCGGCTACGAGCAGTACTTC; CDR3aa: CAISELAGYEQYF; v_gene: TRBV10-3; j_gene: TRBJ2-7; d_gene: -; abundance: once
CDR3nt: TGTGCCAGCAGCTTAGTGGGGGACCTCGCCTACAATGAGCAGTTCTTC; CDR3aa: CASSLVGDLAYNEQFF; v_gene: TRBV7-9; j_gene: TRBJ2-1; d_gene: -; abundance: -
CDR3nt: TGTGCCAGCTCACCGCTTGACAGCAACAATCAGCCCCAGCATTTT; CDR3aa: CASSPLDSNNQPQHF; v_gene: TRBV18; j_gene: TRBJ1-5; d_gene: -; abundance: -
CDR3nt: TGTGCCAGCAGTGATGGGCTAGCTAGCGATGAGCAGTTCTTC; CDR3aa: CASSDGLASDEQFF; v_gene: TRBV6-1; j_gene: TRBJ2-1; d_gene: -; abundance: -
CDR3nt: TGCGCCAGCAGCCCGCGGACCCCAAACAATGAGCAGTTCTTC; CDR3aa: CASSPRTPNNEQFF; v_gene: TRBV5-1; j_gene: TRBJ2-1; d_gene: -; abundance: -
CDR3nt: TGTGCCACCAGTGCGCCTAGCGGGAGCGATGAGCAGTTCTTC; CDR3aa: CATSAPSGSDEQFF; v_gene: TRBV24-1; j_gene: TRBJ2-1; d_gene: TRBD2; abundance: -
CDR3nt: TGTGCCAGTAGTATTCGGGGGCAGGGACTATTGAACACTGAAGCTTTCTTT; CDR3aa: CASSIRGQGLLNTEAFF; v_gene: TRBV19; j_gene: TRBJ1-1; d_gene: -; abundance: -
CDR3nt: TGTGCCAGCAGCAGACCCGGGACAGGAATAGCGGGAGGGGTTAAGAATGAGCAGTTCTTC; CDR3aa: CASSRPGTGIAGGVKNEQFF; v_gene: TRBV21-1; j_gene: TRBJ2-1; d_gene: -; abundance: -
CDR3nt: TGTGCCAGCTCACCAGAAAGACACCCAACGGGTGGCTACACCTTC; CDR3aa: CASSPERHPTGGYTF; v_gene: TRBV18; j_gene: TRBJ1-2; d_gene: -; abundance: -
CDR3nt: TGCGCCAGCAGCATCGGGACTAGCGGGAGTCTTACCGGGGAGCTGTTTTTT; CDR3aa: CASSIGTSGSLTGELFF; v_gene: TRBV5-1; j_gene: TRBJ2-2; d_gene: TRBD2; abundance: -
CDR3nt: TGTGCCAGCAGCTTGGGGCCAGCCCAAGAGACCCAGTACTTC; CDR3aa: CASSLGPAQETQYF; v_gene: TRBV5-4; j_gene: TRBJ2-5; d_gene: -; abundance: -
CDR3nt: TGTGCCAGCAGTTACTCACCGACCTACGAGCAGTACTTC; CDR3aa: CASSYSPTYEQYF; v_gene: TRBV6-2/TRBV6-3; j_gene: TRBJ2-7; d_gene: -; abundance: -
CDR3nt: TGTGCCAGCACCCCCGTGGGGATTCGTACTCGTTATCCCAATGAGCAGTTCTTC; CDR3aa: CASTPVGIRTRYPNEQFF; v_gene: TRBV11-2; j_gene: TRBJ2-1; d_gene: -; abundance: few
CDR3nt: TGTGCCAGCAGCCTGGGACTAGTTCAGTACTTC; CDR3aa: CASSLGLVQYF; v_gene: TRBV14; j_gene: TRBJ2-5; d_gene: TRBD2; abundance: -
CDR3nt: TGTGCCAGCAGCTCCGGACAGAAAAGAAACACCATATATTTT; CDR3aa: CASSSGQKRNTIYF; v_gene: TRBV5-8; j_gene: TRBJ1-3; d_gene: -; abundance: once
CDR3nt: TGTGCCAGCAGCCCTCCAAGACAGGGGGACGGGAGGAATTCACCCCTCCACTTT; CDR3aa: CASSPPRQGDGRNSPLHF; v_gene: TRBV7-9; j_gene: TRBJ1-6; d_gene: TRBD1; abundance: -